This is a list of T cell receptor beta chains from one sample in a study of T cells in tuberculosis. Here immunoSEQ multiplex PCR was the method, and the copy in TCRdb shows in-frame clones only, minus some. The sample records 35,000 to 55,000 clones, approximately 94% being singletons. The source material was PBMCs. These receptors were obtained from a donor between 5 and 29 years old with latent tuberculosis or without tuberculosis infection. Some clones in this sample may be carry-over from other donors' samples. Both conserved end residues are part of each CDR3. Fields, in order: CDR3 DNA, CDR3 protein, V gene, clone size, J gene, D gene. D genes are given only for firm matches. Expanded clones get a size class; other rows say once, few or many, or leave the size out.

TGTGCCAGCAGCTGGGACAGGGACCGTTGGACGGGAGAAAGTGAGACCCAGTACTTC | CASSWDRDRWTGESETQYF | TRBV2 | once | TRBJ2-5 | TRBD1
TGTGCCAGCAGTGACAGTAGGACAGTAACAAACACCATATATTTT | CASSDSRTVTNTIYF | TRBV6-4 | NA | TRBJ1-3 | NA
TGTGCCAGCAGTTACCGGGGACTAGCGGGATACAATGAGCAGTTCTTC | CASSYRGLAGYNEQFF | TRBV6-6 | once | TRBJ2-1 | TRBD2
TGCGCCAGCAGCCAGATGGGACAGGGTTTTGGCGATGAGCAGTTCTTC | CASSQMGQGFGDEQFF | TRBV4-1 | NA | TRBJ2-1 | TRBD1
TGTGCCAGTAGTCCGACAGGGGCTACTAACTATGGCTACACCTTC | CASSPTGATNYGYTF | TRBV19 | NA | TRBJ1-2 | TRBD1
TGTGCCAGCAGCTTGTGGACAGGCTACACAGATACGCAGTATTTT | CASSLWTGYTDTQYF | TRBV5-6 | NA | TRBJ2-3 | TRBD1
TGCGCCAGCAGCTCTCCAGAAGGGGTTATCTCTGGAAACACCATATATTTT | CASSSPEGVISGNTIYF | TRBV4-1 | NA | TRBJ1-3 | NA
TGTGCCAGCAGTTCCCACTCGGCGAACAGGGATAATGAGCAGTTCTTC | CASSSHSANRDNEQFF | TRBV6-6 | NA | TRBJ2-1 | NA
TGTGCCAGCAGCCACCCCCGTGGCGGGAGTACATACGAGCAGTACTTC | CASSHPRGGSTYEQYF | TRBV7-2 | NA | TRBJ2-7 | TRBD2
TGTGCCAGCAGCCGGCAGGGTTCCTACAATGAGCAGTTCTTC | CASSRQGSYNEQFF | TRBV11-2 | NA | TRBJ2-1 | NA
TGTGCCAGCAGCTTAGTGGGCAGATTGAACACTGAAGCTTTCTTT | CASSLVGRLNTEAFF | TRBV7-2 | NA | TRBJ1-1 | NA
TGTGCCAGCACCCCAATCACGGGACTCACCGGACTAGCGGGAGGTACGGGGGAGCTGTTTTTT | CASTPITGLTGLAGGTGELFF | TRBV28 | NA | TRBJ2-2 | TRBD2